This TCR beta chain appears in the sequencing data of a study of blood T cell repertoires in COVID-19. About the research overall: T cells, B-cell-depleted T cells, or PBMCs supplied cDNA or gDNA.

Germline lookup yields CDR1 SGHDN and CDR2 FVKESK. V was pared by 0 bases and J by 4 bases, with 6 bases between. This CDR3 is built from 13 residues. Measured with immunoSEQ multiplex PCR; TCRdb has only the in-frame clones, and not every one. This table holds 200,000 to 250,000 clones, roughly 88% found once. The material sequenced was peripheral blood. J is TRBJ1-1 and V is TRBV14; no clear D gene. The TCR was taken from a man aged 45-65 years with active or convalescent COVID-19. CDR3 in amino acids: CASSQDFGTEAFF. The CDR3 bases are TGTGCCAGCAGCCAAGATTTCGGCACTGAAGCTTTCTTT.